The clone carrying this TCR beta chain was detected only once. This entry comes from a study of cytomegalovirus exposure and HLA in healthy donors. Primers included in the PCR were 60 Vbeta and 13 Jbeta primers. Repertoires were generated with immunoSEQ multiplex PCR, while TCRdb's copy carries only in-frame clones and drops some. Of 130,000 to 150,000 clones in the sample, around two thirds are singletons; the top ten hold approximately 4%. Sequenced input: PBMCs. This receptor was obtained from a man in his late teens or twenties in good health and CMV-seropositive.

CDR3: CASSYSDNLEAFF. Written as DNA, the CDR3 is TGTGCCAGCAGTTACTCGGACAACCTTGAAGCTTTCTTT. V and J are TRBV6-6 and TRBJ1-1, with D perhaps TRBD1 (5 bases). This CDR3 region has 13 residues. From germline, CDR1 is MNHNY and CDR2 SVGAGI (reference sequence). V was pared by 0 bases and J by 7 bases, with 9 bases between.